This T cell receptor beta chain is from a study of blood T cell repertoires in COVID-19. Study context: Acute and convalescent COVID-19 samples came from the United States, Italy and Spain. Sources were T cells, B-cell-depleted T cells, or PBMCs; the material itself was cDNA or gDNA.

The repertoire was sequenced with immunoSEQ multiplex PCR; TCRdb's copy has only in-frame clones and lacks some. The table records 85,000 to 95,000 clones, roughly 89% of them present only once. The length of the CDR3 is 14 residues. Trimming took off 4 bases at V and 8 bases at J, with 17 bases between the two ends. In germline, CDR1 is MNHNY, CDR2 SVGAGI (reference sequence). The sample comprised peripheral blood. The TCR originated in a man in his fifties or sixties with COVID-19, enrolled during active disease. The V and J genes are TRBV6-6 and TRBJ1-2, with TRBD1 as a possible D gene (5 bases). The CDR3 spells CASSSRGVGSGYTF. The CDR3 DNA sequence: TGTGCCAGCAGTTCCCGGGGGGTGGGTTCGGGCTACACCTTC.